Reported below is one T cell receptor beta chain. Its antigen is unidentified. Quantitative molecular-barcoded 5'-RACE generated the TCR beta libraries. TCRdb ran MiXCR on the 5' RACE reads and lists one entry per CDR3 protein. Here the sample spans some 200,000 distinct CDR3 sequences, under 30% being singletons. The sample originates from a study of CD8 T cells in ankylosing spondylitis. Study observations and caveats: In ankylosing spondylitis blood, a motif of about eight highly homologous TCR beta variants appeared characteristic. The study looked at matched synovial fluid samples from ankylosing spondylitis patients. Disease-linked clones were reported to be significantly enriched there.

Sequencing was performed on blood, either unsorted or a sorted T cell fraction (not recorded which). This clonotype originated in a male donor with ankylosing spondylitis or in good health (not recorded which).

The CDR3 reads CASSRSHGLAGLYEQYF. The CDR3 DNA reads TGTGCCAGCAGCCGTAGCCATGGACTAGCGGGACTGTACGAGCAGTACTTC. V gene TRBV6-2 or TRBV6-3 combines with J gene TRBJ2-7; 12 bases map to TRBD2. The J segment lost 4 bases and the V segment lost 6 bases, leaving 13 bases of the junction unmatched. CDR3 size: 17 residues. The germline V gene has CDR1 MNHEY and CDR2 SVGEGT.